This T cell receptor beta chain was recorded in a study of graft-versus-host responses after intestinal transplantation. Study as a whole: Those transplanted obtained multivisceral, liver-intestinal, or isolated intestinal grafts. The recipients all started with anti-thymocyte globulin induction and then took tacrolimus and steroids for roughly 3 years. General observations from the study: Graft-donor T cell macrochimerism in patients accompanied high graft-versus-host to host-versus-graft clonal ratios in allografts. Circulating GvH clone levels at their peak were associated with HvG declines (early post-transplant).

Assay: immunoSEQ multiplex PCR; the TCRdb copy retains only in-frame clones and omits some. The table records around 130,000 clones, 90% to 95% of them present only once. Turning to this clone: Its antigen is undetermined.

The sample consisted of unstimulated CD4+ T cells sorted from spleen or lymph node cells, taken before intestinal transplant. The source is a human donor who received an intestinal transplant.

This CDR3 reads CASSEIYGYTF. The CDR3 region has the DNA TGTGCCAGTAGCGAGATATATGGCTACACCTTC. The rearrangement uses TRBV19 and TRBJ1-2; D call uncertain. This CDR3 is 11 amino acids long. From germline, CDR1 is LNHDA and CDR2 SQIVND (reference sequence). Trimming shortened V by 6 bases and J by 5 bases, and 7 bases separated the two germline ends.